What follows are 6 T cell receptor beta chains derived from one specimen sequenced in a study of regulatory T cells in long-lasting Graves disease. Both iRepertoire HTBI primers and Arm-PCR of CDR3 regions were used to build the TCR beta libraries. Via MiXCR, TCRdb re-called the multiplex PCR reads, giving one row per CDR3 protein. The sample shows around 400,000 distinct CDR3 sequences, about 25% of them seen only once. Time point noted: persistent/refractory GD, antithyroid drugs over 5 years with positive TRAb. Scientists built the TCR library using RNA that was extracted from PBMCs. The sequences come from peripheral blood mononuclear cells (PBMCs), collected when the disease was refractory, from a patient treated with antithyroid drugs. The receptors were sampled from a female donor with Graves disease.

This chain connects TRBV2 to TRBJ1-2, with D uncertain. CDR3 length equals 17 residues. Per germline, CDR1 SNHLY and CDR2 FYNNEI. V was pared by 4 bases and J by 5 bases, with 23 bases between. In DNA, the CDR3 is TGTGCCAGCAGTGCCGGGTTCACCAAGCCGTTCTCTTATGGCTACACCTTC. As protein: CASSAGFTKPFSYGYTF. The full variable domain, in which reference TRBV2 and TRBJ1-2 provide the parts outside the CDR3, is EPEVTQTPSHQVTQMGQEVILRCVPISNHLYFYWYRQILGQKVEFLVSFYNNEISEKSEIFDDQFSVERPDGSNFTLKIRSTKLEDSAMYFCASSAGFTKPFSYGYTFGSGTRLTVV.

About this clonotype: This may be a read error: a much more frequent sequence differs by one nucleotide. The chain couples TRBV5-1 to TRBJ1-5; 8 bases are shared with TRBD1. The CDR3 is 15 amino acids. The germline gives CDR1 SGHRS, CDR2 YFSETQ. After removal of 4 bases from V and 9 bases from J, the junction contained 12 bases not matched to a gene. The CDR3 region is CASSPTVGQGAPQHF. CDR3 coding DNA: TGCGCCAGCAGCCCTACGGTGGGGCAGGGGGCGCCCCAGCATTTT. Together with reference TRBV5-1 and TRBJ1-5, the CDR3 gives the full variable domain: KAGVTQTPRYLIKTRGQQVTLSCSPISGHRSVSWYQQTPGQGLQFLFEYFSETQRNKGNFPGRFSGRQFSNSRSEMNVSTLELGDSALYLCASSPTVGQGAPQHFGDGTRLSIL.

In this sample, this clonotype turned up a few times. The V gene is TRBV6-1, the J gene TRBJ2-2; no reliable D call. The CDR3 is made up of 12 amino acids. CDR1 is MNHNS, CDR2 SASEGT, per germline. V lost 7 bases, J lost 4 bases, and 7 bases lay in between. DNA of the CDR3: TGTGCCAGCATAGATCCCACCGGGGAGCTGTTTTTT. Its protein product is CASIDPTGELFF.

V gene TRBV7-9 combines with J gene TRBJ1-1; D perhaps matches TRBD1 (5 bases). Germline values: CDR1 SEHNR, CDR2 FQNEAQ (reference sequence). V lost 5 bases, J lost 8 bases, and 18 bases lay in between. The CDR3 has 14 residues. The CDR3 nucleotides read TGTGCCAGCAGCCCGGCTGAACACCGGGGCGAAGCTTTCTTT. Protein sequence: CASSPAEHRGEAFF.

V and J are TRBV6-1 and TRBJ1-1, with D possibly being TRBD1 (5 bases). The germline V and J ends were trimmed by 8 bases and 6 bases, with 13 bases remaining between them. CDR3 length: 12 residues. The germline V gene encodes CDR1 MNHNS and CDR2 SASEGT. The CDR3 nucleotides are TGTGCCAGCCGGGACGGTTATGCTGAAGCTTTCTTT. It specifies CASRDGYAEAFF.

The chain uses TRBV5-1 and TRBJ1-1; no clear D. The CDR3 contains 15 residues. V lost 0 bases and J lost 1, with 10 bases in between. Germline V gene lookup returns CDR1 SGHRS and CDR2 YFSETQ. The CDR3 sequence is CASSLDPGKNTEAFF. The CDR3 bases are TGCGCCAGCAGCTTGGACCCCGGAAAGAACACTGAAGCTTTCTTT.